The 15 T cell receptor beta chains below were found in one sample sequenced in a study of T-cell reconstitution after alpha-beta-depleted transplantation in children. TCRbeta library construction was performed incorporating unique molecular identifiers. TCRdb re-called the PCR reads through MiXCR, storing one row per CDR3 protein. Of 250,000 to 300,000 distinct CDR3 sequences in the sample, 11% were seen once. The source was peripheral blood, collected 180 days after TCRalphabeta/CD19-depleted stem cell transplant. These receptors were obtained from a male patient between 2 and 10 years old who had a stem cell transplant for chronic granulomatous disease, so the T cells may come from the graft donor.

Ten or more counts support this clonotype. The CDR3, as DNA: TGTGCCAGCGGATCGGGGGCGGGGGAGACCCAGTACTTC. As protein: CASGSGAGETQYF. The rearrangement links TRBV3-1 to TRBJ2-5; TRBD1 or TRBD2 may be the D gene (6 bases each). This CDR3 is built from 13 residues. Germline CDR1 reads LGHDT; CDR2 reads YNNKEL (reference sequence). V was pared by 8 bases and J by 5 bases, with 15 bases between.

This clonotype was counted ten times or more. The rearrangement links TRBV7-3 to TRBJ1-1; D unclear. Per the germline V gene, CDR1 is SGHTA and CDR2 is FQGTGA. Trimming pared 1 base from V and 4 bases from J, leaving 10 bases between. The CDR3 has 14 amino acids. The CDR3 DNA follows: TGTGCCAGCAGCTTAATGGAGGGCGGCACTGAAGCTTTCTTT. Translation gives CASSLMEGGTEAFF.

This clonotype occurred many times. The chain combines TRBV11-2 with TRBJ1-6; possibly TRBD1 for D (5 bases). This CDR3 contains 14 residues. Germline lookup yields CDR1 SGHAT and CDR2 FQNNGV. Trimming cost V 6 bases and J 7 bases, with 13 bases left between them. CDR3 coding DNA: TGTGCCAGCAGGGTGACAGCGCTAAATTCACCCCTCCACTTT. Translation gives CASRVTALNSPLHF.

Comments on this clonotype: Given a much more abundant clone one base away, this may be a read error. The gene calls are TRBV6-2 or TRBV6-3 and TRBJ2-7; perhaps TRBD1 as D (6 bases). Deletions cut 5 bases from V and 4 bases from J, with 24 bases between. Germline CDR1 reads MNHEY; CDR2 reads SVGEGT. This CDR3 region has 17 residues. The DNA for the CDR3 is TGTGCCAGCAGTCATCCCTCGGGACACCGACCTAATTACGAGCAGTACTTC. Residues: CASSHPSGHRPNYEQYF.

The table lists this clonotype with many counts. This chain's CDR3 is CSVRDIGYGYTF. The DNA of the CDR3 is TGCAGCGTTCGGGATATAGGGTATGGCTACACCTTC. V gene TRBV29-1 combines with J gene TRBJ1-2; D gene unclear. The CDR3 is 12 amino acids. CDR1 is SQVTM, CDR2 ANQGSEA, per germline. Trimming pared 5 bases from V and 5 bases from J, leaving 12 bases between. The full variable domain, completed using reference TRBV29-1 and TRBJ1-2, is SAVISQKPSRDICQRGTSLTIQCQVDSQVTMMFWYRQQPGQSLTLIATANQGSEATYESGFVIDKFPISRPNLTFSTLTVSNMSPEDSSIYLCSVRDIGYGYTFGSGTRLTVV.

At least ten counts were recorded for this clonotype. The CDR3 spells CASSFGGGGNEQFF. As DNA, the CDR3 is TGCGCCAGCAGCTTTGGCGGGGGGGGAAATGAGCAGTTCTTC. The gene calls are TRBV5-1 and TRBJ2-1, with TRBD2 identical over 9 bases. CDR3 size: 14 residues. Unmatched junction bases numbered 4, after V lost 2 bases and J lost 7 bases. Germline V gene lookup returns CDR1 SGHRS and CDR2 YFSETQ.

This clonotype was counted ten times or more. This sequence joins TRBV20-1 and TRBJ2-7; TRBD2 matches 9 bases. The junction had 8 bases not matched to a gene; V was cut back by 4 bases and J by 1 base. Per germline, CDR1 DFQATT and CDR2 SNEGSKA (reference sequence). The CDR3 spans 15 residues. CDR3 in amino acids: CSAMMGLADSYEQYF. The DNA of the CDR3 is TGCAGTGCTATGATGGGACTAGCCGATTCCTACGAGCAGTACTTC.

This clonotype was seen ten or more times. This chain joins TRBV29-1 and TRBJ2-7; weak D call: TRBD1 (6 bases). Germline-derived CDR1 and CDR2 are SQVTM and ANQGSEA. Trimming took 4 bases from V and 5 from J, leaving 9 bases between them. The CDR3 has 11 residues. In DNA form, the CDR3 reads TGCAGCGTTGTACAGGGCGACGAGCAGTACTTC. It translates to CSVVQGDEQYF.

The V gene is TRBV2, the J gene TRBJ2-1; D is tentatively TRBD1 or TRBD2 (5 bases each). V lost 4 bases, J lost 10 bases, and 11 bases lay in between. Germline CDR1 reads SNHLY; CDR2 reads FYNNEI. The CDR3 contains 12 residues. CDR3 DNA: TGTGCCAGCAGTGTTCCGGGGCTGGAGCAGTTCTTC. Translated: CASSVPGLEQFF.

This clonotype was counted at least ten times. The chain combines TRBV9 with TRBJ2-7; D gene ambiguous. Between the trimmed V and J ends, which lost 4 bases and 3 bases, there was a span of 11 bases. Germline lookup yields CDR1 SGDLS and CDR2 YYNGEE. The CDR3 runs to 13 residues. The CDR3 nucleotides read TGTGCCAGCAGCCTAATCCGGAGCTACGAGCAGTACTTC. Translating it yields CASSLIRSYEQYF.

This clonotype was recorded many times. This sequence joins TRBV4-1 and TRBJ1-1; the D gene is possibly TRBD1 (5 bases). Germline loops: CDR1 MGHRA, CDR2 YSYEKL. This CDR3 contains 13 residues. Trimming stripped 4 bases from V and 11 bases from J, with 17 bases between. The CDR3 coding sequence is TGCGCCAGCAGCCTTAATAAACAGGAGGTGGCTTTCTTT. It translates to CASSLNKQEVAFF.

This rearrangement joins TRBV19 to TRBJ1-5; 8 bases are a match to TRBD1. The V and J ends lost 7 bases and 4 bases, in that order; junction bases with no gene match: 12. The CDR3 is made up of 16 amino acids. Germline loops: CDR1 LNHDA, CDR2 SQIVND (reference sequence). CDR3 nucleotide sequence: TGTGCCAGTACTACTACAGGGGGGTCATGGAATCAGCCCCAGCATTTT. Protein sequence: CASTTTGGSWNQPQHF.

This clonotype has at least ten counts. The J gene is TRBJ2-7, the V gene TRBV6-8; D remains ambiguous. V was clipped by 4 bases and J by 1 base, with 8 bases between them. The CDR3 totals 13 residues. CDR1 is MNHGY, CDR2 SAAAGT, per germline. The CDR3 here is CASSSNGSYEQYF. The CDR3 DNA follows: TGTGCCAGCAGTTCTAACGGTTCCTACGAGCAGTACTTC.

This clonotype was seen a handful of times. The J gene is TRBJ1-2, the V gene TRBV30; weak D call: TRBD1 (6 bases). Trimming took off 4 bases at V and 4 bases at J, with 10 bases between the two ends. Germline-derived CDR1 and CDR2 are GTSNPN and SVGIG (reference sequence). The CDR3 is made up of 12 amino acids. The CDR3 DNA reads as TGTGCCTGGAACAGGGAATCCTATGGCTACACCTTC. The encoded protein is CAWNRESYGYTF.

The sample holds many counts of this clonotype. The V gene is TRBV12-3 or TRBV12-4, the J gene TRBJ2-5; 12 nucleotides agree with TRBD1. The CDR3 contains 16 residues. The V gene end was trimmed by 3 bases and the J gene end by 4 bases; junction bases not matched to a gene: 6. The CDR3 DNA follows: TGTGCCAGCAGTTTCTGGGGACAGGGGGCAGGAGAGACCCAGTACTTC. It codes for CASSFWGQGAGETQYF.